This T cell receptor (beta chain) appears in the sequencing data of a study of blood T cell repertoires in COVID-19. The CDR3 is made up of 14 amino acids. Trimming shortened V by 0 bases and J by 5 bases, and 8 bases separated the two germline ends. Looked up from germline, CDR1 is SGHAT and CDR2 is FQNNGV. In the authors' methods: Reference gene primers were amplified, and this amplification served to estimate nucleated cell counts. The method was immunoSEQ multiplex PCR; TCRdb's version includes in-frame clones alone and lacks a portion of them. From that table come the V and J calls and clone size; the DNA was used to work out D and trimming. The profile shows over 90,000 clones, about 86% of them singletons.

Sequenced: peripheral blood. The genes are TRBV11-2 and TRBJ1-3, with a weak D call TRBD1 (5 bases). The receptor's source is an older woman in a cohort sampled during active or convalescent COVID-19. The CDR3 region has the DNA TGTGCCAGCAGCTTAGACCTGGGGCGAAACACCATATATTTT. Translating gives CASSLDLGRNTIYF.